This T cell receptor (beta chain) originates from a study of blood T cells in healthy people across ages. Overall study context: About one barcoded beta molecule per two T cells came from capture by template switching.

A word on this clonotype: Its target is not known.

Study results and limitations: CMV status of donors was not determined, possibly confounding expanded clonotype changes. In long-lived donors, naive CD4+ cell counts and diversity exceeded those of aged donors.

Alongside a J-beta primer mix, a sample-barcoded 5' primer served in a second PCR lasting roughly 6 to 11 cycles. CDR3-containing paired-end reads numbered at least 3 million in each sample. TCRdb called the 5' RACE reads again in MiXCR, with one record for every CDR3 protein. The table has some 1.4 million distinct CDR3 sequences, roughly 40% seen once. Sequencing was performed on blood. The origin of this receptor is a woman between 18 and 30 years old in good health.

CDR3 coding DNA: TGCGCCAGCAGCCTGAGACAGGGGGCTTTAAACACCGGGGAGCTGTTTTTT. Protein: CASSLRQGALNTGELFF. The chain uses TRBV5-1 and TRBJ2-2; TRBD1 agrees at 10 bases. CDR1 is SGHRS and CDR2 is YFSETQ in the germline V gene. The CDR3 totals 17 residues. Germline trimming cut 4 bases from V and 2 bases from J; bases unmatched to any gene: 8.